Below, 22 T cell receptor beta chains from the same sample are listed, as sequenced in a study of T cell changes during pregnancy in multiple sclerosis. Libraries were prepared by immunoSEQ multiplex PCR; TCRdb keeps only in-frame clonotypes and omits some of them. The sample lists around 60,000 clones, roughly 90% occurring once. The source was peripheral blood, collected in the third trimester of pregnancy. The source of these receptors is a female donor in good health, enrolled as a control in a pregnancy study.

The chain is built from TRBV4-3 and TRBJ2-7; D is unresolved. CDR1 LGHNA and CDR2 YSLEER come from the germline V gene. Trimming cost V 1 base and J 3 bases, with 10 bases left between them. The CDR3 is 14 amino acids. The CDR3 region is CASSQASGYYEQYF. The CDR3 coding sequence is TGCGCCAGCAGCCAAGCTTCCGGGTACTACGAGCAGTACTTC.

The CDR3 DNA sequence: TGTGCCAGCAGCAGTTGGGCCTCGTTGAACACTGAAGCTTTCTTT. It codes for CASSSWASLNTEAFF. The chain has TRBV6-1 and TRBJ1-1; no clear D gene. CDR3 length: 15 amino acids. CDR1 is MNHNS, CDR2 SASEGT, per germline. Trimming shortened V by 6 bases and J by 0 bases, and 14 bases separated the two germline ends.

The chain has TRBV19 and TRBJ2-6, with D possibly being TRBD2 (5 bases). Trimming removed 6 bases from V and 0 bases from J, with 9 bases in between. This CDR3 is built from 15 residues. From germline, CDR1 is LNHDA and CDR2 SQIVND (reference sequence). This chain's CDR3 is CASSPSFSGANVLTF. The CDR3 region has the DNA TGTGCCAGTAGCCCTAGCTTCTCTGGGGCCAACGTCCTGACTTTC.

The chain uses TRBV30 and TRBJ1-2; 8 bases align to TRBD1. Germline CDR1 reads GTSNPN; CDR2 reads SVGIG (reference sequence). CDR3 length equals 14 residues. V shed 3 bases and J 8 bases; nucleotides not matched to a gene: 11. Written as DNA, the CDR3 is TGTGCCTGGAGGGGACAGGCGTACTATGGGGGCTACACCTTC. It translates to CAWRGQAYYGGYTF.

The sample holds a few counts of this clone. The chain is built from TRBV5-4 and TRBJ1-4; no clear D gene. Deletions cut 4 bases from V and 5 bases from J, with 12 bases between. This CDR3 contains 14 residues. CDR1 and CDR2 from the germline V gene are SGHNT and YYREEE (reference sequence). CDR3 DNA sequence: TGTGCCAGCAGCCTCGACACGGGGAATGAAAAACTGTTTTTT. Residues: CASSLDTGNEKLFF.

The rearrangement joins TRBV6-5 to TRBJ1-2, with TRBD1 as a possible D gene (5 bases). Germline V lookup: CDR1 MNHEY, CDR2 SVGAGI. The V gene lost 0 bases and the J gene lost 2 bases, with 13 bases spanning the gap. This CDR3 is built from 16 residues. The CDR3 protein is CASSYSTAGLNYGYTF. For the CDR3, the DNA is TGTGCCAGCAGTTACTCGACAGCAGGGCTCAACTATGGCTACACCTTC.

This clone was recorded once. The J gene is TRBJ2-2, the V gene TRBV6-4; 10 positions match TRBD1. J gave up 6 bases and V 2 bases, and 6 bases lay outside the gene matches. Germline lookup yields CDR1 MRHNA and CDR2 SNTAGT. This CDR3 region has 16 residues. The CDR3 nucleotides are TGTGCCAGCAGTGACGCTCCGGACAGGGGGTCCGGGGAGCTGTTTTTT. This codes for CASSDAPDRGSGELFF.

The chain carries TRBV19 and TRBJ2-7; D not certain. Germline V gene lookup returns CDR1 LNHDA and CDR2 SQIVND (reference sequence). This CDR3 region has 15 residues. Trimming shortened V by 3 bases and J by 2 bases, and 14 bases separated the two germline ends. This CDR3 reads CASSIGGISPYEQYF. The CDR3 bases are TGTGCCAGTAGTATTGGCGGTATTTCCCCCTACGAGCAGTACTTC.

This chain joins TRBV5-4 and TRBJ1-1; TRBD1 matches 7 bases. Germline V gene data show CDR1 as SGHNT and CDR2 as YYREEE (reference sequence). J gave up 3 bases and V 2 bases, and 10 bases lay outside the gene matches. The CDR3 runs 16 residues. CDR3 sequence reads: CASSFEGARLDTEAFF. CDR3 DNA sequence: TGTGCCAGCAGCTTCGAGGGGGCGAGGCTTGACACTGAAGCTTTCTTT.

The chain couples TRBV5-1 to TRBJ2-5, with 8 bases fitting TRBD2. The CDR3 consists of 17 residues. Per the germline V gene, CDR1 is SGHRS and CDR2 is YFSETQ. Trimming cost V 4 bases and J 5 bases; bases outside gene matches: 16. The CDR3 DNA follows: TGCGCCAGCAGCCCGGGGGGCGGGAGGCTCGATAGGGAGACCCAGTACTTC. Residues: CASSPGGGRLDRETQYF.

The CDR3 protein is CASSRGADSNYGYTF. DNA for the CDR3: TGCGCCAGCAGCCGTGGTGCGGATAGTAACTATGGCTACACCTTC. This rearrangement joins TRBV4-3 to TRBJ1-2; no firm D call. Per the germline V gene, CDR1 is LGHNA and CDR2 is YSLEER. The CDR3 is 15 amino acids. Trimming took 4 bases from V and 1 from J, leaving 13 bases between them.

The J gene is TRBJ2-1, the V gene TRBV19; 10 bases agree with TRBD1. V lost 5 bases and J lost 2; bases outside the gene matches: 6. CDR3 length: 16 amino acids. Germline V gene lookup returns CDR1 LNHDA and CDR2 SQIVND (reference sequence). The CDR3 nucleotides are TGTGCCAGTAGTGCCCCCGGGACAGGGGCCTACAATGAGCAGTTCTTC. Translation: CASSAPGTGAYNEQFF.

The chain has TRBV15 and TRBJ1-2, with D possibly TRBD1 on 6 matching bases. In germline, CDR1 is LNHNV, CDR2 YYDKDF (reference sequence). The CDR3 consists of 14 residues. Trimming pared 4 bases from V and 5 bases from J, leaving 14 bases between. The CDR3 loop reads CATSTPGTTYGYTF. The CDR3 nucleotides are TGTGCCACCAGCACTCCCGGGACAACTTATGGCTACACCTTC.

In DNA form, the CDR3 reads TGTGCCAGCAGCTTAGCTTCGGGGGGGTACTCGAATGAGCAGTTCTTC. This codes for CASSLASGGYSNEQFF. V gene TRBV7-8 combines with J gene TRBJ2-1; 8 bases are a match to TRBD2. The length of the CDR3 is 16 residues. From germline, CDR1 is SGHVS and CDR2 FQNEAQ. The V segment lost 0 bases and the J segment 7 bases; nucleotides outside the gene matches: 8.

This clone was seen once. The CDR3 nucleotides read TGTGCTAGTGGTACCAGGGTTATCATTGAAGCTTTCTTT. Translation: CASGTRVIIEAFF. The chain joins TRBV12-5 to TRBJ1-1, with D maybe TRBD1 (5 bases). This CDR3 region has 13 residues. V shed 5 bases and J shed 7 bases, with 14 bases lying between them. Germline V gene sequence: CDR1 LGHNT, CDR2 FRNRAP.

The CDR3 nucleotides are TGTGCCAGCAGCTTACGGGACAGGGGGTCCAATGAGCAGTTCTTC. Protein sequence: CASSLRDRGSNEQFF. V usage is TRBV7-8 and J usage is TRBJ2-1; 11 positions match TRBD1. The CDR3 sequence is 15 residues long. The germline V gene has CDR1 SGHVS and CDR2 FQNEAQ. V lost 2 bases and J lost 6; bases outside the gene matches: 3.

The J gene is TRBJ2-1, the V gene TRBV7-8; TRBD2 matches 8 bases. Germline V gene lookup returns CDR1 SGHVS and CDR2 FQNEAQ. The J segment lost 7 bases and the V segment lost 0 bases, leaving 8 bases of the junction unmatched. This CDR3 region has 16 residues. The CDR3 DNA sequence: TGTGCCAGCAGCTTAGCTCCCCTAGCGGGTAGTAATGAGCAGTTCTTC. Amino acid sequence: CASSLAPLAGSNEQFF.

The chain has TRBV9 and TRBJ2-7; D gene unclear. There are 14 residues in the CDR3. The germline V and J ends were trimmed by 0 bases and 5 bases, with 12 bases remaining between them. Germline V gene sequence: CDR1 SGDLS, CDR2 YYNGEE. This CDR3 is CASSVAPQTHEQYF. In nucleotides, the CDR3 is TGTGCCAGCAGCGTAGCTCCACAGACCCACGAGCAGTACTTC.

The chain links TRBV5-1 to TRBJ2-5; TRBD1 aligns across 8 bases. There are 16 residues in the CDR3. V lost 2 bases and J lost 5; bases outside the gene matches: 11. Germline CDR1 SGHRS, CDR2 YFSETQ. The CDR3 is CASSLSRDRRPETQYF. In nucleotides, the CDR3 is TGCGCCAGCAGCTTATCCCGGGACAGGCGACCTGAGACCCAGTACTTC.

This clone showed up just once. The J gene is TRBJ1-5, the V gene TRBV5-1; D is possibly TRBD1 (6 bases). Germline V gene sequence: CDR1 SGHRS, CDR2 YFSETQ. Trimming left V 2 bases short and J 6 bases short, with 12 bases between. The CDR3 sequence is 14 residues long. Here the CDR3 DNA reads TGCGCCAGCAGCTTCGGGGGGGGCAGTCAGCCCCAGCATTTT. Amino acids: CASSFGGGSQPQHF.

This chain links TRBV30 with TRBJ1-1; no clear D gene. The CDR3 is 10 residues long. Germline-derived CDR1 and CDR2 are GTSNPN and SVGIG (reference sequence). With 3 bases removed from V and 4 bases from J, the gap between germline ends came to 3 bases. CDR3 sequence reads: CAWRATEAFF. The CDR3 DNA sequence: TGTGCCTGGAGGGCCACTGAAGCTTTCTTT.

The CDR3 nucleotides read TGTGCCAGCAGCGTAGTAAATCTCGGGTTGGGGACAGGCGCCTCTGGGGCCAACGTCCTGACTTTC. The encoded protein is CASSVVNLGLGTGASGANVLTF. The chain combines TRBV9 with TRBJ2-6, with 8 bases identical to TRBD1. The CDR3 extends over 22 amino acids. Germline values: CDR1 SGDLS, CDR2 YYNGEE. V gave up 0 bases and J gave up 0 bases; unmatched junction bases: 17.